This T cell receptor (beta chain) was captured by sequencing in a study of T cells after yellow fever vaccination (dated by TCRdb to between 2018 and 2021). Background on the whole study: The SMART-Seq v4 Ultra Low Input RNA kit was used to prepare libraries from fractions with low cell numbers. To follow T-cell clones before and after primary and booster YFV17D yellow fever vaccination, bulk TCR alpha and beta repertoires were sequenced over time. Two healthy male donors made up the cohort, one aged 18 to 29 years and the other aged 30 to 40 years. Blood was collected at multiple timepoints before and after primary and secondary immunization, and bulk PBMC replicates and cell subsets were isolated.

The treatment or condition label of this sample denotes: live attenuated yellow fever vaccine strain. A standard Ficoll-Paque protocol was used to isolate PBMCs from peripheral blood. Dynabeads CD4 and CD8 positive selection kits were used to isolate CD4 and CD8 T-cell fractions. TriZol was used to extract RNA from bulk PBMCs, CD4 and CD8 fractions, and dextramer-positive and dextramer-negative fractions. TCRdb shows the sequencer as Illumina NovaSeq 6000. TCR cDNA was made using 5'RACE template switching, a step that added a universal primer site and unique molecular identifiers. cDNA synthesis was primed from both the TCR alpha and TCR beta constant segments. Two PCR steps were used to amplify libraries, with sample barcodes and sequencing adapters being added in the second step. Sequencing of libraries was performed on Illumina HiSeq 2500 (2x100 bp) or NovaSeq (2x150 bp). In the authors' own workflow: Demultiplexing of reads and collapsing into UMI consensus sequences were performed with MIGEC, and V(D)J alignment was carried out with MiXCR. Using edgeR on replicate PBMC samples, clonotypes were called vaccine-responding if FDR was below 0.01 and the log2 fold change was above 5 up to day 15. Bulk clonotypes were assigned CD4 or CD8 identity according to which sequenced CD4 or CD8 repertoire held them at higher abundance. Using fastp trimming at Q25 and MiXCR clonotype assembly, TCRdb reanalyzed the public sequencing data and kept in-frame beta chains. Records with the same CDR3 protein are collapsed into one entry carrying the most frequent genes and DNA. What appears here as the V and J calls and clone size reflects TCRdb's work, not the paper's. Recorded for this sample are about 220,000 distinct CDR3 sequences; approximately 3.3% of them occurred a single time. Less than 3.5% of the sample rests with the top ten.

Overall results and qualifications from the work: Because abundant contaminating clonotypes from the bulk population could be contained in FACS-sorted repertoires, computational filtering was required. Only a couple of donors were included in the study, so the extent to which the findings can be generalized is limited. The secondary T-cell response was weaker than the primary response but faster, peaking on day 5 instead of day 15. After the booster, most clones that had expanded after primary vaccination were detected again (around 96% of CD4 and more than 80% of CD8), suggesting broad maintenance of memory. A small share of clonotypes was detected in both CD4 and CD8 compartments, with the overlap likely arising from convergent recombination.

At least ten counts were recorded for this clonotype. Which antigen it targets is not known. No base qualities exist here, and no much larger clone lies one base off it. V is clipped by 5 bases and J by 7 bases, and the sequence between their germline boundaries is 20 bases long. Spanning cysteine to phenylalanine, the CDR3 consists of 15 amino acids. Only CDR3 DNA is held: 45 bases, read in frame from base 1. The germline V gene specifies SGHAT as CDR1 and FQNNGV as CDR2. The chain employs TRBV11-2 and TRBJ2-5, and perhaps TRBD2 as D gene, on 7 matching bases. The source of this sequence is a man between 18 and 29 years old who received the YFV17D yellow fever vaccine. The material sequenced was CD4+ T cells sorted from PBMCs, taken 10 days after the yellow fever booster vaccination. The CDR3 protein: CASSATSGGPRTQYF. The sequenced DNA: TGTGCCAGCAGCGCAACCTCGGGGGGCCCGCGGACCCAGTACTTC.